The rows below give T cell receptor beta chains drawn from one sample of a study of cytomegalovirus exposure and HLA in healthy donors. Sequencing used immunoSEQ multiplex PCR; TCRdb keeps in-frame clones, though not all of them. The sample has about 150,000 clones; approximately 83% are singletons. The sample taken for sequencing was PBMCs. The source is a woman under 30 in good health and CMV-seronegative. The CDR3 runs from the conserved cysteine through the conserved F or W. Fields, in order: J gene, V gene, D gene, clone size, CDR3 protein, CDR3 DNA. The D gene is left open where the match is weak. Part of the rows lack a size; the others show once, few, many or a class for expanded clones.

>TRBJ2-2|TRBV5-8|TRBD2|.
CASSLVGGSGELFF
TGTGCCAGCAGCTTGGTTGGCGGGAGCGGGGAGCTGTTTTTT
>TRBJ2-7|TRBV7-8|.|few
CASSSVYEQYF
TGTGCCAGCAGCTCAGTCTACGAGCAGTACTTC
>TRBJ2-1|TRBV7-9|.|.
CASSLRPQVPTEAFF
TGTGCCAGCAGCTTACGACCCCAGGTTCCAACCGAAGCGTTCTTC
>TRBJ2-3|TRBV7-6|TRBD2|.
CASSSGGLSADTQYF
TGTGCCAGCAGCTCGGGGGGGCTAAGCGCAGATACGCAGTATTTT
>TRBJ1-1|TRBV7-9|.|.
CASIAQGSTEAFF
TGTGCCAGCATCGCGCAGGGGTCCACTGAAGCTTTCTTT
>TRBJ2-2|TRBV6-5|.|.
CASSFTGHRSAGELFF
TGTGCCAGCAGTTTTACAGGGCACCGTAGTGCCGGGGAGCTGTTTTTT
>TRBJ1-6|TRBV6-5|.|.
CASSYSADSYNSPLHF
TGTGCCAGCAGTTACTCCGCCGACAGTTATAATTCACCCCTCCACTTT
>TRBJ2-3|TRBV5-1|TRBD2|few
CASSLEDSGLDTQYF
TGCGCCAGCAGCTTGGAGGATAGCGGGTTAGATACGCAGTATTTT
>TRBJ1-5|TRBV7-8|.|.
CASSFRGGPQHF
TGTGCCAGCAGCTTCCGGGGTGGGCCCCAGCATTTT
>TRBJ2-5|TRBV14|TRBD1|once
CASSPRTGRETQYF
TGTGCCAGCAGCCCCCGGACAGGGAGGGAGACCCAGTACTTC
>TRBJ1-5|TRBV27|.|.
CASSPRGTDQPQHF
TGTGCCAGCAGCCCCAGGGGCACCGATCAGCCCCAGCATTTT